Below are 5 T cell receptor beta chains sequenced from a single sample in a study of blood T cell repertoires in COVID-19. Produced via immunoSEQ multiplex PCR; TCRdb's table is partial and in-frame only. The repertoire holds a few hundred thousand clones, with about 85% as singletons. The specimen sequenced was peripheral blood. Receptor source: a woman aged 18-30 years with acute or convalescent COVID-19.

The chain employs TRBV14 and TRBJ1-6, with 8 bases aligning to TRBD1. V trimming: 0 bases; J trimming: 14 bases; junction bases outside the gene matches: 3. Germline loops: CDR1 SGHDN, CDR2 FVKESK. The CDR3 length is 13 residues. The CDR3 region is CASSQERTGTLHF. CDR3 DNA: TGTGCCAGCAGCCAAGAAAGGACAGGGACCCTCCACTTT.

This clone came up a few times. The rearrangement joins TRBV3-1 (or the pseudogene TRBV3-2) to TRBJ2-7; 7 nucleotides agree with TRBD1. The J segment lost 3 bases and the V segment lost 4 bases, leaving 3 bases of the junction unmatched. The CDR3 runs to 13 residues. Germline V CDR1 and CDR2: LGHDT, YNNKEL (reference sequence). CDR3 amino acids: CASSRRTGYEQYF. The CDR3 DNA sequence: TGTGCCAGCAGCCGAAGGACAGGCTACGAGCAGTACTTC.

The chain couples TRBV9 to TRBJ2-1, with TRBD2 identical over 9 bases. Germline CDR1 and CDR2: SGDLS and YYNGEE. This CDR3 is 15 amino acids long. The J segment lost 8 bases and the V segment lost 3 bases, leaving 9 bases of the junction unmatched. CDR3 coding DNA: TGTGCCAGCAGCGAACTAGCGGGTTACGCAGATGAGCAGTTCTTC. It translates to CASSELAGYADEQFF.

V usage is TRBV7-2 and J usage is TRBJ1-5; TRBD1 might be the D (6 bases). Germline CDR1 reads SGHTA; CDR2 reads FQGNSA. The CDR3 loop spans 15 amino acids. V lost 5 bases to trimming and J lost 5 bases, with 16 bases between them. The CDR3 region is CASSRGGGVDQPQHF. DNA for the CDR3: TGTGCCAGCAGCCGGGGAGGGGGGGTAGATCAGCCCCAGCATTTT.

CDR3 region: CASRTRMNTEAFF. The CDR3, as DNA: TGTGCCAGTAGGACACGTATGAACACTGAAGCTTTCTTT. The V and J genes are TRBV19 and TRBJ1-1; D remains unclear. V was trimmed by 6 bases and J by 0 bases, leaving 8 bases between them. The CDR3 totals 13 residues. Germline lookup yields CDR1 LNHDA and CDR2 SQIVND (reference sequence).